This T cell receptor (beta chain) comes out of a study of monozygotic twins with inflammatory bowel disease. Blood samples measuring 2 to 2.5 ml were taken per donor. Per the germline V gene, CDR1 is LNHNV and CDR2 is YYDKDF (reference sequence). CDR3 size: 16 residues. TCRdb reanalyzed the 5' RACE reads, giving one entry per CDR3 protein sequence and no DNA. The listing records some 450,000 distinct CDR3 sequences. The chain is built from TRBV15 and TRBJ2-5; TCRdb selects TRBD1, and the lack of DNA leaves this call unchecked. The receptor comes from a human donor with ulcerative colitis or Crohn's disease, or a healthy co-twin of an affected twin (not recorded which). The sequenced sample consisted of blood. The CDR3 spells CATSLTGTGSQETQYF. The full variable domain, with the rest looked up from reference TRBV15 and TRBJ2-5, is DAMVIQNPRYQVTQFGKPVTLSCSQTLNHNVMYWYQQKSSQAPKLLFHYYDKDFNNEADTPDNFQSRRPNTSFCFLDIRSPGLGDTAMYLCATSLTGTGSQETQYFGPGTRLLVL.